This T cell receptor beta chain comes out of a study of T cell responses to AZD1222 COVID-19 vaccine. The study's findings and limits: Recipients of two AZD1222 doses showed rising Spike-specific TCR breadth and depth. Repertoire sampling was restricted to post-peak T cell response timepoints. In a largely white British group with more females than males, clonal diversity was possibly underestimated.

Profiling relied on immunoSEQ multiplex PCR, and the TCRdb table lists in-frame clones only, not all of them. The profile covers some 120,000 clones, with roughly nine tenths appearing a single time and 1.5% to 2% taken by the ten largest. V lost 5 bases, J lost 0 bases, and 14 bases lay in between. Germline-derived CDR1 and CDR2 are SQVTM and ANQGSEA. The CDR3 totals 14 residues. A note on this clone: The antigen is not known.

The input for sequencing was peripheral blood, taken 28 days after the second AZD1222 dose. This TCR came from an adult who received the AZD1222 COVID-19 vaccine. The V call is TRBV29-1, the J call TRBJ2-7; either TRBD1 or TRBD2 may supply D (5 bases each). CDR3 DNA: TGCAGCGTTAAAAGGGACGGACACTCCTACGAGCAGTACTTC. Protein product: CSVKRDGHSYEQYF.